These 8 T cell receptor beta chains came from one sample sequenced in a study of CD8 T cells in ankylosing spondylitis. General observations from the study: One TCR beta motif, made up of roughly 8 highly homologous variants, appeared characteristic of ankylosing spondylitis blood.

These TCRs' antigens remain unknown. TCRdb reprocessed the 5' RACE reads via MiXCR and lists one record per CDR3 protein. The sample yields about 210,000 distinct CDR3 sequences, roughly 6.6% seen once. The specimen was blood, either unsorted or a sorted T cell fraction (not recorded which). The receptor source for this set is a male donor with ankylosing spondylitis.

This clonotype was counted a few times. V and J are TRBV7-1 and TRBJ1-2; D unclear. TRBV7-1 is classed as an ORF, of uncertain function. V was clipped by 3 bases and J by 4 bases, with 18 bases between them. This CDR3 spans 16 amino acids. This chain's CDR3 is CASSSDGGGTFYGYTF. The CDR3 nucleotides read TGTGCCAGCAGCTCCGATGGTGGCGGAACTTTCTATGGCTACACCTTC.

This clonotype appeared many times. CDR3 nucleotides: TGTGCCAGCAGCCCCCGACAGGGACTCTTGGAATACAATGAGCAGTTCTTC. This sequence encodes CASSPRQGLLEYNEQFF. The V call is TRBV7-2, the J call TRBJ2-1, with TRBD1 as a possible D gene (7 bases). Germline V lookup: CDR1 SGHTA, CDR2 FQGNSA. The V end was cut by 5 bases, the J end by 4 bases, with 21 bases between. The CDR3 covers 17 residues. The whole variable domain, filled in from reference TRBV7-2 and TRBJ2-1, reads GAGVSQSPSNKVTEKGKDVELRCDPISGHTALYWYRQSLGQGLEFLIYFQGNSAPDKSGLPSDRFSAERTGGSVSTLTIQRTQQEDSAVYLCASSPRQGLLEYNEQFFGPGTRLTVL.

This clonotype has at least ten counts. The rearrangement uses TRBV7-9 and TRBJ1-1; unclear D gene. Germline CDR1 SEHNR, CDR2 FQNEAQ (reference sequence). The CDR3 covers 13 residues. V lost 5 bases to trimming and J lost 6 bases, with 13 bases between them. CDR3 coding DNA: TGTGCCAGCAGCCCCGGGAGGTTGGCTGAAGCTTTCTTT. This translates into CASSPGRLAEAFF.

This clonotype was observed many times. The V gene is TRBV6-2 or TRBV6-3, the J gene TRBJ2-1; the D is unclear. Germline V lookup: CDR1 MNHEY, CDR2 SVGEGT. Trimming stripped 4 bases from V and 0 bases from J, with 4 bases between. The CDR3 is made up of 13 amino acids. Here the CDR3 reads CASSWRSYNEQFF. CDR3 DNA sequence: TGTGCCAGCAGTTGGCGCTCCTACAATGAGCAGTTCTTC.

This clonotype was counted at least ten times. The V gene is TRBV7-9, the J gene TRBJ2-5; 7 bases match TRBD1. V shed 5 bases and J 2 bases; nucleotides not matched to a gene: 8. The V gene's germline CDR1 is SEHNR and CDR2 FQNEAQ (reference sequence). The CDR3 is 15 amino acids. The CDR3 nucleotides are TGTGCCAGCAGCGGACCGACAGGGTTACAAGAGACCCAGTACTTC. Residues: CASSGPTGLQETQYF.

Ten or more counts support this clonotype. V is TRBV28 and J is TRBJ2-7; D is perhaps TRBD1 (5 bases). Deletions cut 7 bases from V and 3 bases from J, with 16 bases between. Germline V gene data show CDR1 as MDHEN and CDR2 as SYDVKM. This CDR3 has 14 amino acids. This CDR3 is CASTPGDRHYEQYF. The CDR3 region has the DNA TGTGCCAGCACCCCCGGAGACAGACACTACGAGCAGTACTTC. Based on the CDR3 plus reference TRBV28 and TRBJ2-7, the full variable domain is DVKVTQSSRYLVKRTGEKVFLECVQDMDHENMFWYRQDPGLGLRLIYFSYDVKMKEKGDIPEGYSVSREKKERFSLILESASTNQTSMYLCASTPGDRHYEQYFGPGTRLTVT.

This clonotype appeared many times. The chain joins TRBV7-9 to TRBJ2-4, with D unclear. The CDR3 contains 16 residues. The V gene lost 4 bases and the J gene lost 0 bases, with 13 bases spanning the gap. CDR1 SEHNR and CDR2 FQNEAQ come from the germline V gene (reference sequence). The chain's CDR3 is CASSSYSTLAKNIQYF. The CDR3 DNA follows: TGTGCCAGCAGCTCTTATTCCACACTAGCCAAAAACATTCAGTACTTC.

The sample holds many counts of this clonotype. This sequence joins TRBV20-1 and TRBJ2-7, with D perhaps matching TRBD1 or TRBD2 (5 bases each). Germline values: CDR1 DFQATT, CDR2 SNEGSKA (reference sequence). With 3 bases removed from V and 4 bases from J, the gap between germline ends came to 16 bases. CDR3 size: 14 residues. The CDR3 bases are TGCAGTGCTAGTCATGCAGGGAGAAAGTACGAGCAGTACTTC. It yields the protein CSASHAGRKYEQYF.